This is a list of T cell receptor beta chains from one sample in a study of T cell repertoires and leukemia-associated antigens. One entry per CDR3 protein, called by TCRdb with MiXCR from the 5' RACE reads. Of over 8,500 distinct CDR3 sequences listed, approximately 40% are singletons. Their antigens are not known. Specimen: CD3+ T cells sorted from blood and cultured. The receptors derive from a female donor in good health. Both conserved end residues are part of each CDR3. D genes are given only for firm matches. Only some rows state a clone size, as once, few, many or a class for expanded clones.

j_gene: TRBJ2-1; d_gene: TRBD2; abundance: medium-sized; v_gene: TRBV20-1; CDR3nt: TGCAGCGCCTCCATAGCGGGAGGCTCCTACAATGAGCAGTTCTTC; CDR3aa: CSASIAGGSYNEQFF
j_gene: TRBJ2-7; d_gene: .; abundance: .; v_gene: TRBV5-6; CDR3nt: TGTGCCAGCAGCTTGATTAGACTGACTGGCCACGAGCAGTACTTC; CDR3aa: CASSLIRLTGHEQYF
j_gene: TRBJ2-5; d_gene: TRBD2; abundance: .; v_gene: TRBV7-9; CDR3nt: TGTGCCAGCAGCCGGACTAGCGGTCAAGAGACCCAGTACTTC; CDR3aa: CASSRTSGQETQYF
j_gene: TRBJ2-7; d_gene: TRBD1; abundance: medium-sized; v_gene: TRBV5-5; CDR3nt: TGTGCCAGCAGCTGGACAGGAAGCTCCTACGAGCAGTACTTC; CDR3aa: CASSWTGSSYEQYF
j_gene: TRBJ1-6; d_gene: .; abundance: .; v_gene: TRBV12-3/TRBV12-4; CDR3nt: TGTGCCAGCAGCCTCATGGCAGGGGATAATTCACCCCTCCACTTT; CDR3aa: CASSLMAGDNSPLHF
j_gene: TRBJ2-3; d_gene: .; abundance: .; v_gene: TRBV5-1; CDR3nt: TGCGCCAGCAGCTTTGGTATCAGCACAGATACGCAGTATTTT; CDR3aa: CASSFGISTDTQYF
j_gene: TRBJ2-6; d_gene: TRBD2; abundance: many; v_gene: TRBV12-3/TRBV12-4; CDR3nt: TGTGCCAGCAGTCTAGCGGGAGTGGGCTCTGGGGCCAACGTCCTGACTTTC; CDR3aa: CASSLAGVGSGANVLTF
j_gene: TRBJ2-7; d_gene: .; abundance: .; v_gene: TRBV29-1; CDR3nt: TGCAGCGTTGATGGAGGGGCCGGGTACGAGCAGTACTTC; CDR3aa: CSVDGGAGYEQYF
j_gene: TRBJ2-7; d_gene: TRBD1; abundance: many; v_gene: TRBV7-9; CDR3nt: TGTGCCAGCAGCTTAGGACAGGGGGAAGACGAGCAGTACTTC; CDR3aa: CASSLGQGEDEQYF
j_gene: TRBJ2-3; d_gene: .; abundance: many; v_gene: TRBV4-1; CDR3nt: TGCGCCAGCAGCCAAGAGGCAGGCGATACGCAGTATTTT; CDR3aa: CASSQEAGDTQYF
j_gene: TRBJ2-5; d_gene: TRBD2; abundance: .; v_gene: TRBV7-8; CDR3nt: TGTGCCAGCAGCTTAGCGGTTAGCGGGGGGCAAGAGGCCCAGTACTTC; CDR3aa: CASSLAVSGGQEAQYF
j_gene: TRBJ2-7; d_gene: TRBD1; abundance: once; v_gene: TRBV29-1; CDR3nt: TGCAGCGTTGAGGGGACAGGGGGTGGCGAGCAGTACTTC; CDR3aa: CSVEGTGGGEQYF
j_gene: TRBJ2-1; d_gene: .; abundance: once; v_gene: TRBV5-1; CDR3nt: TGCGCCAGTCGTCAGCTAGCGAGCGATGAGCAGTTCTTC; CDR3aa: CASRQLASDEQFF
j_gene: TRBJ1-5; d_gene: TRBD1; abundance: many; v_gene: TRBV5-1; CDR3nt: TGCGCCAGCAGCCAAGGGACAGGGGAATTTCAGCCCCAGCATTTT; CDR3aa: CASSQGTGEFQPQHF
j_gene: TRBJ2-1; d_gene: .; abundance: .; v_gene: TRBV4-1; CDR3nt: TGCGCCAGCAGCCAAGTCCCAAGGGACTTATACAGTGAGCAGTTCTTC; CDR3aa: CASSQVPRDLYSEQFF
j_gene: TRBJ2-7; d_gene: .; abundance: many; v_gene: TRBV7-9; CDR3nt: TGTGCCAGCAGCATCGGGGCGTACGAGCAGTACTTC; CDR3aa: CASSIGAYEQYF
j_gene: TRBJ2-1; d_gene: .; abundance: few; v_gene: TRBV5-1; CDR3nt: TGCGCCAGCAGCTTGCGTCTGCAAGAGCAGTTCTTC; CDR3aa: CASSLRLQEQFF
j_gene: TRBJ1-5; d_gene: .; abundance: .; v_gene: TRBV6-2/TRBV6-3; CDR3nt: TGTGCCAGCAGTTACTCGGGGGGGGGCGGACAGCCCCAGCATTTT; CDR3aa: CASSYSGGGGQPQHF
j_gene: TRBJ2-6; d_gene: TRBD1; abundance: medium-sized; v_gene: TRBV7-9; CDR3nt: TGTGCCAGCAGCTTAGCCGGGACAGGTCGGGCCAACGTCCTGACTTTC; CDR3aa: CASSLAGTGRANVLTF
j_gene: TRBJ1-2; d_gene: .; abundance: .; v_gene: TRBV27; CDR3nt: TGTGCCAGCAGTTCCCGGGCCTCCCCGGCCTATGGCTACACCTTC; CDR3aa: CASSSRASPAYGYTF
j_gene: TRBJ2-2; d_gene: TRBD2; abundance: .; v_gene: TRBV30; CDR3nt: TGTGCCTGGAGTGACACCCCTCTCTCCGTAGCGGGGGGGGGAACCGGGGAGCTGTTTTTT; CDR3aa: CAWSDTPLSVAGGGTGELFF
j_gene: TRBJ1-2; d_gene: TRBD1; abundance: .; v_gene: TRBV7-9; CDR3nt: TGTGCCAGCAGCAGTACAGGGGACTATGGCTACACCTTC; CDR3aa: CASSSTGDYGYTF
j_gene: TRBJ2-3; d_gene: TRBD1; abundance: medium-sized; v_gene: TRBV5-1; CDR3nt: TGCGCCAGCAGTCGTCACAGGGGGCCCGACACAGATACGCAGTATTTT; CDR3aa: CASSRHRGPDTDTQYF
j_gene: TRBJ1-3; d_gene: .; abundance: .; v_gene: TRBV5-6; CDR3nt: TGTGCCAGCAGCCAGGCCGGGACGGACTACTCTGGAAACACCATATATTTT; CDR3aa: CASSQAGTDYSGNTIYF
j_gene: TRBJ1-6; d_gene: .; abundance: many; v_gene: TRBV28; CDR3nt: TGTGCCAGCAGTTTGTCGGGGGGTACACCCCTCCACTTT; CDR3aa: CASSLSGGTPLHF
j_gene: TRBJ2-1; d_gene: .; abundance: few; v_gene: TRBV10-3; CDR3nt: TGTGCCATCAGACTGTCCGGCCCCGGCAATGAGCAGTTCTTC; CDR3aa: CAIRLSGPGNEQFF
j_gene: TRBJ2-2; d_gene: .; abundance: few; v_gene: TRBV7-2; CDR3nt: TGTGCCAGCAGCTTAACTTACAGGGCTTACACCGGGGAGCTGTTTTTT; CDR3aa: CASSLTYRAYTGELFF
j_gene: TRBJ2-5; d_gene: .; abundance: .; v_gene: TRBV12-3/TRBV12-4; CDR3nt: TGTGCCAGCCGTGACCAAGAGACCCAGTACTTC; CDR3aa: CASRDQETQYF
j_gene: TRBJ1-2; d_gene: .; abundance: .; v_gene: TRBV9; CDR3nt: TGTGACAGAAGCTACTATGGCTACACCTTC; CDR3aa: CDRSYYGYTF
j_gene: TRBJ1-4; d_gene: TRBD1; abundance: many; v_gene: TRBV18; CDR3nt: TGTGCCAGCTCACCTCGGCGGGACAGGATAGATGAAAAACTGTTTTTT; CDR3aa: CASSPRRDRIDEKLFF
j_gene: TRBJ2-1; d_gene: .; abundance: .; v_gene: TRBV6-5; CDR3nt: TGTGCCACCGCGGGACTGAGCTCCTACAATGAGCAGTTCTTC; CDR3aa: CATAGLSSYNEQFF
j_gene: TRBJ2-3; d_gene: .; abundance: medium-sized; v_gene: TRBV6-4; CDR3nt: TGTGCCAGCAGTGAGAGGGGAGAGAGCACAGATACGCAGTATTTT; CDR3aa: CASSERGESTDTQYF
j_gene: TRBJ2-1; d_gene: TRBD1; abundance: many; v_gene: TRBV5-1; CDR3nt: TGCGCCAGCAGCTACGGACAGGGCAATGAGCAGTTCTTC; CDR3aa: CASSYGQGNEQFF
j_gene: TRBJ2-3; d_gene: .; abundance: .; v_gene: TRBV20-1; CDR3nt: TGCAGTGCTAGAGATGTAACGGTTACGCAGTATTTT; CDR3aa: CSARDVTVTQYF
j_gene: TRBJ1-1; d_gene: TRBD1; abundance: .; v_gene: TRBV5-1; CDR3nt: TGCGCCAGCAGCATTTCCCTACAGGGGTTGACGAACACTGAAGCTTTCTTT; CDR3aa: CASSISLQGLTNTEAFF
j_gene: TRBJ2-5; d_gene: .; abundance: .; v_gene: TRBV5-1; CDR3nt: TGCGCCAGCATCCCTTTTGGGGGGCTTGACCAAGAGACCCAGTACTTC; CDR3aa: CASIPFGGLDQETQYF
j_gene: TRBJ2-2; d_gene: .; abundance: .; v_gene: TRBV12-3/TRBV12-4; CDR3nt: TGTGCCAGCAGTTTAACCCCAGTTGTGTCCGGGGAGCTGTTTTTT; CDR3aa: CASSLTPVVSGELFF
j_gene: TRBJ2-5; d_gene: .; abundance: many; v_gene: TRBV28; CDR3nt: TGTGCCAGCAGTTTAAAGGGAATAGGGGAGACCCAGTACTTC; CDR3aa: CASSLKGIGETQYF
j_gene: TRBJ2-1; d_gene: .; abundance: medium-sized; v_gene: TRBV12-3/TRBV12-4; CDR3nt: TGTGCCAGCAGAACCCGACTTATTGAGCAGTTCTTC; CDR3aa: CASRTRLIEQFF
j_gene: TRBJ1-5; d_gene: .; abundance: .; v_gene: TRBV7-2; CDR3nt: TGTGCCAGCAGCAGTGGTTGGGGTGACCAGCCCCAGCATTTT; CDR3aa: CASSSGWGDQPQHF
j_gene: TRBJ2-1; d_gene: .; abundance: .; v_gene: TRBV12-3/TRBV12-4; CDR3nt: TGTGCCAGCAGTTTAGAAAGGGACCACTCCTACAATGAGCAGTTCTTC; CDR3aa: CASSLERDHSYNEQFF
j_gene: TRBJ2-1; d_gene: TRBD1; abundance: few; v_gene: TRBV7-2; CDR3nt: TGTGCCAGCAGCTTAGACAGGGGTGCTCATGAGCAGTTCTTC; CDR3aa: CASSLDRGAHEQFF
j_gene: TRBJ2-5; d_gene: .; abundance: .; v_gene: TRBV20-1; CDR3nt: TGCAGTGCTAGAGATCAGGTTCTGGGGATGGGATCAAAGACCCAGTACTTC; CDR3aa: CSARDQVLGMGSKTQYF
j_gene: TRBJ2-3; d_gene: .; abundance: once; v_gene: TRBV6-5; CDR3nt: TGTGCCAGCAGTTACGGAGCGGGCTTCTTAAAAACGCAGTATTTT; CDR3aa: CASSYGAGFLKTQYF
j_gene: TRBJ2-7; d_gene: TRBD2; abundance: .; v_gene: TRBV29-1; CDR3nt: TGCAGCGCCGGCGGGGGTACAGAGGGACTAGCGGTACACGAGCAGTACTTC; CDR3aa: CSAGGGTEGLAVHEQYF
j_gene: TRBJ2-3; d_gene: .; abundance: .; v_gene: TRBV11-2; CDR3nt: TGTGCCAGCAGCTTAACATCAGTGGGCGGGGCACCCACAGATACGCAGTATTTT; CDR3aa: CASSLTSVGGAPTDTQYF
j_gene: TRBJ2-2; d_gene: .; abundance: many; v_gene: TRBV4-1; CDR3nt: TGCGCCAGCAGCCGTACCATTAGCCGTAACACCGGGGAGCTGTTTTTT; CDR3aa: CASSRTISRNTGELFF
j_gene: TRBJ1-4; d_gene: TRBD1; abundance: .; v_gene: TRBV5-1; CDR3nt: TGCGCCAGCAGCCATCGACAGGGAAATGAAAAACTGTTTTTT; CDR3aa: CASSHRQGNEKLFF
j_gene: TRBJ2-1; d_gene: TRBD1; abundance: .; v_gene: TRBV5-4; CDR3nt: TGTGCCTGCAGCTCGTCGGGACAGGGGAACCATGAGCAGTTCTTC; CDR3aa: CACSSSGQGNHEQFF
j_gene: TRBJ2-2; d_gene: .; abundance: .; v_gene: TRBV11-2; CDR3nt: TGTGCCACCCAGCCGGAGAGGATCCCCGGGGAGCTGTTTTTT; CDR3aa: CATQPERIPGELFF
j_gene: TRBJ1-2; d_gene: .; abundance: .; v_gene: TRBV5-1; CDR3nt: TGCGCCAGCAGCTTGGATAAATACTATGGCTACACCTTC; CDR3aa: CASSLDKYYGYTF
j_gene: TRBJ2-1; d_gene: .; abundance: many; v_gene: TRBV9; CDR3nt: TGTGCCAGCAGCGTAGTGGGGGGCTCCAATGAGCAGTTCTTC; CDR3aa: CASSVVGGSNEQFF
j_gene: TRBJ2-7; d_gene: .; abundance: .; v_gene: TRBV6-5; CDR3nt: TGTGCCAGCAGTTACGGACCCCAGATGGGGATCTACGAGCAGTACTTC; CDR3aa: CASSYGPQMGIYEQYF
j_gene: TRBJ1-1; d_gene: .; abundance: few; v_gene: TRBV18; CDR3nt: TGTGCCAGCTCACGCGGGGGGACGAACACTGAAGCTTTCTTT; CDR3aa: CASSRGGTNTEAFF
j_gene: TRBJ2-1; d_gene: .; abundance: .; v_gene: TRBV5-1; CDR3nt: TGCGCCAGCAGCTTGGTTGTAGGGATATACAATGAGCAGTTCTTC; CDR3aa: CASSLVVGIYNEQFF
j_gene: TRBJ2-1; d_gene: TRBD2; abundance: few; v_gene: TRBV12-3/TRBV12-4; CDR3nt: TGTGCCAGCAGTTTCCTTAGCGGGGTACGTATCGACAATGAGCAGTTCTTC; CDR3aa: CASSFLSGVRIDNEQFF
j_gene: TRBJ2-7; d_gene: .; abundance: few; v_gene: TRBV5-1; CDR3nt: TGCGCCAGCAGCCTCGGACGGACCTACGAGCAGTACTTC; CDR3aa: CASSLGRTYEQYF
j_gene: TRBJ2-3; d_gene: .; abundance: .; v_gene: TRBV6-2/TRBV6-3; CDR3nt: TGTGCCAGCAGTGCCGAATGTAGCGGAAGCTCGGATACGCAGTATTTT; CDR3aa: CASSAECSGSSDTQYF
j_gene: TRBJ1-6; d_gene: .; abundance: many; v_gene: TRBV20-1; CDR3nt: TGCAGTGCTAACAGGGAATCCTATAATTCACCCCTCCACTTT; CDR3aa: CSANRESYNSPLHF
j_gene: TRBJ2-5; d_gene: .; abundance: .; v_gene: TRBV4-2; CDR3nt: TGTGCCAGCAGCCGGACTTTTCAAGAGACCCAGTACTTC; CDR3aa: CASSRTFQETQYF